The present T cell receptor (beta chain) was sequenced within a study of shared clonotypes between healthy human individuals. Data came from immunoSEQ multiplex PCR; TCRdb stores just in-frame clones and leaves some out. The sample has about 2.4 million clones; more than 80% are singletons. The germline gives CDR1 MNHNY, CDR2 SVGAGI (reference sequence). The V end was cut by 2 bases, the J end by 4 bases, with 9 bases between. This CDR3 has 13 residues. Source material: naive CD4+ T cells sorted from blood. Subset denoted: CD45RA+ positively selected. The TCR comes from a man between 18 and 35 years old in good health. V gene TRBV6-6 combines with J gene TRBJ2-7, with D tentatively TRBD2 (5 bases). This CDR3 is CASSYVSGYEQYF. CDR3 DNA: TGTGCCAGCAGTTACGTTTCGGGGTACGAGCAGTACTTC.